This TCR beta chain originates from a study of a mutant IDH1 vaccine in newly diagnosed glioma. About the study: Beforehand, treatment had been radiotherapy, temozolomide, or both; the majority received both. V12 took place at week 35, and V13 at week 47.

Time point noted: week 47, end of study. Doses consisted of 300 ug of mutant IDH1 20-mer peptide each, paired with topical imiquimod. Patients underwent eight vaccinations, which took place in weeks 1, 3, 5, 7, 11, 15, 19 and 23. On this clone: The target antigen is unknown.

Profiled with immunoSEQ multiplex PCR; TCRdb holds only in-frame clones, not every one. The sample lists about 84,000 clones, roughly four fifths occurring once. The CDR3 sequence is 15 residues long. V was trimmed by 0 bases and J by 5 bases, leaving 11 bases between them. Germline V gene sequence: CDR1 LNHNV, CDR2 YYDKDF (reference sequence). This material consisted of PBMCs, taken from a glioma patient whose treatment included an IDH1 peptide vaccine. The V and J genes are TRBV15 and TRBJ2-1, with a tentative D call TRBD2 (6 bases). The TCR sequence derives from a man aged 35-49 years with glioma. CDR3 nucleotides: TGTGCCACCAGCAGAGATCTGGGCGGGGACAATGAGCAGTTCTTC. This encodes CATSRDLGGDNEQFF.